This TCR beta chain stems from a study of vaccination effects on CD4 cells after COVID-19. Trimming stripped 4 bases from V and 8 bases from J, with 11 bases between. Looked up from germline, CDR1 is SGHNT and CDR2 is YENEEA. The CDR3 extends over 12 amino acids. Antigen-specific CD4+ T cell clonotypes were called by their expansion after viral peptide-pool culture in ViraFEST. It was after approximately 11 days of culture that CD4+ T cells were isolated. This table comes from immunoSEQ multiplex PCR, and its TCRdb copy is limited to in-frame clones, with some not included. The sample consists of about 20,000 clones, roughly 70% of them appearing once. On this clone: Its antigen is not known.

V and J are TRBV11-3 and TRBJ1-2, with D possibly matching TRBD1 (6 bases). The TCR originated in a human donor who received a COVID-19 vaccine. The sequencing used CD4+ T cells from PBMCs cultured with HCoV-229E spike peptides, collected before COVID-19 vaccination. In DNA, the CDR3 is TGTGCCAGCAGCTCCCAGGGGTTCGGCTACACCTTC. Translation gives CASSSQGFGYTF. The entire variable domain, with the rest obtained from reference TRBV11-3 and TRBJ1-2, is as follows: EAGVVQSPRYKIIEKKQPVAFWCNPISGHNTLYWYLQNLGQGPELLIRYENEEAVDDSQLPKDRFSAERLKGVDSTLKIQPAELGDSAVYLCASSSQGFGYTFGSGTRLTVV.